This entry is about one T cell receptor (beta chain). Methods used by the authors: Nucleated cell counts were estimated from reference gene primer amplification. TCRdb's copy holds only in-frame clones and misses some; the assay was immunoSEQ multiplex PCR. The V and J calls and the clone size are those of that table, but D and trimming were determined from the DNA. The sample carries 65,000 to 80,000 clones, 84% recorded once. These data originate in a study of blood T cell repertoires in COVID-19. For the study at large: Sources were T cells, B-cell-depleted T cells, or PBMCs; the material itself was cDNA or gDNA.

The CDR3 totals 17 residues. Germline values: CDR1 SGHAT, CDR2 FQNNGV. With 0 bases clipped from V and 8 bases from J, the junction kept 7 bases outside the gene matches. This receptor was identified in a human donor in a cohort sampled during active COVID-19. This chain links TRBV11-2 with TRBJ2-2; 12 bases line up with TRBD2. Sequenced sample: peripheral blood. Here the CDR3 reads CASSLDLTSGSAGELFF. As DNA, the CDR3 is TGTGCCAGCAGCTTAGATTTGACTAGCGGGAGTGCGGGGGAGCTGTTTTTT.